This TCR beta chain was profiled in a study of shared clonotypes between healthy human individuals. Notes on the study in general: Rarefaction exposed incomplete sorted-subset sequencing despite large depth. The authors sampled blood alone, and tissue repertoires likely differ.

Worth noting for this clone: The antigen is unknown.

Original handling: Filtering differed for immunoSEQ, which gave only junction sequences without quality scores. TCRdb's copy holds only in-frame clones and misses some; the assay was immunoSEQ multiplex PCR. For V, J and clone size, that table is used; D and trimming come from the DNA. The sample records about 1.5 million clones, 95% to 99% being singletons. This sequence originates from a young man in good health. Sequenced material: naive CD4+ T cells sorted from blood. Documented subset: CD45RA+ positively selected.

For the CDR3, the DNA is TGTGCCAGCAGCCGACGGACAGTTACAGATACGCAGTATTTT. It encodes CASSRRTVTDTQYF. The chain couples TRBV28 to TRBJ2-3, with D tentatively TRBD1 (6 bases). Trimming shortened V by 6 bases and J by 3 bases, and 13 bases separated the two germline ends. Germline V gives CDR1 MDHEN, CDR2 SYDVKM. There are 14 residues in the CDR3.